Following are 6 T cell receptor beta chains from one sample sequenced in a study of blood T cell repertoires in COVID-19. Generated by immunoSEQ multiplex PCR, the TCRdb table keeps only in-frame clones and is missing some. The data contain roughly 97,000 clones, 90% of them singletons. Sequencing input: peripheral blood. Every receptor here comes from a man aged 60-69 years with acute or convalescent COVID-19.

The chain joins TRBV10-3 to TRBJ1-1, with 8 positions matching TRBD1. J gave up 3 bases and V 3 bases, and 9 bases lay outside the gene matches. Germline CDR1 is ENHRY and CDR2 is SYGVKD. The CDR3 is 16 residues long. CDR3 DNA sequence: TGTGCCATCAGTGATCGGACAGGGCCATTGGACACTGAAGCTTTCTTT. Its protein product is CAISDRTGPLDTEAFF.

This clone has just a few counts. This chain links TRBV5-1 with TRBJ2-7; 8 bases map to TRBD2. V gave up 4 bases and J gave up 5 bases; unmatched junction bases: 11. Germline CDR1 reads SGHRS; CDR2 reads YFSETQ. The CDR3 consists of 15 residues. CDR3 loop: CASSPGLATGDEQYF. The CDR3 DNA reads TGCGCCAGCAGCCCTGGACTAGCCACGGGGGACGAGCAGTACTTC.

As regards this clone: Because the CDR3's place on the DNA is in doubt, the DNA is left out and the CDR3 is given as listed by TCRdb. The chain couples TRBV6-5 to TRBJ2-7; TRBD2, the table's D call, was not compared with the DNA. The CDR3 is 15 residues long, ends included. The germline V gene encodes CDR1 MNHEY and CDR2 SVGAGI. The CDR3: CASSSSGDGPYEQYV.

This chain joins TRBV7-2 and TRBJ2-7; TRBD2 agrees at 9 bases. Germline V gene sequence: CDR1 SGHTA, CDR2 FQGNSA. This CDR3 region has 16 residues. The junction had 10 bases not matched to a gene; V was cut back by 5 bases and J by 2 bases. The CDR3 nucleotides are TGTGCCAGCAGCCGTAGCGGGGGATCATCCCCCTACGAGCAGTACGTC. It encodes CASSRSGGSSPYEQYV.

This chain links TRBV5-1 with TRBJ1-1; no clear D. Trimming took 0 bases from V and 1 from J, leaving 16 bases between them. The CDR3 runs to 17 residues. Germline CDR1 reads SGHRS; CDR2 reads YFSETQ. CDR3 sequence reads: CASSLAAKSSANTEAFF. The CDR3 region has the DNA TGCGCCAGCAGCTTGGCGGCCAAATCCAGCGCGAACACTGAAGCTTTCTTT.

V is TRBV6-5 and J is TRBJ1-6; D not resolved. V was pared by 6 bases and J by 2 bases, with 11 bases between. CDR3 size: 15 residues. Germline V gene data show CDR1 as MNHEY and CDR2 as SVGAGI. The CDR3 DNA sequence: TGTGCCAGCAGCCCAACCCGGGCCTATAATTCACCCCTCCACTTT. Its translation: CASSPTRAYNSPLHF.